This paragraph covers one T cell receptor (beta chain) sequence. Germline CDR1 and CDR2: MNHEY and SVGEGT. This CDR3 contains 13 residues. The V end was cut by 5 bases, the J end by 6 bases, with 11 bases between. The data stem from a study of blood T cell repertoires in COVID-19. Produced via immunoSEQ multiplex PCR; TCRdb's table is partial and in-frame only. The table includes roughly 140,000 clones, approximately 80% detected once. Sample: peripheral blood. The genes are TRBV6-2 or TRBV6-3 and TRBJ2-1; weak D call: TRBD1 (5 bases). The clonotype originates from a man aged 70 or older who had recovered from COVID-19. This CDR3 is CASSNRQSNEQFF. The CDR3 coding sequence is TGTGCCAGCAGTAACAGGCAAAGCAATGAGCAGTTCTTC.